This T cell receptor beta chain is drawn from a study of blood T cells in healthy people across ages. This CDR3 has 15 residues. Germline lookup yields CDR1 SGHAT and CDR2 FQNNGV. V lost 4 bases, J lost 13 bases, and 9 bases stayed unmatched. A second PCR, run for roughly 7 to 11 cycles, used a sample-barcoded 5' primer plus a J-beta primer mix. Each CDR3 protein gets one entry after TCRdb re-called the 5' RACE reads with MiXCR. The repertoire holds some 790,000 distinct CDR3 sequences, with 25% to 35% as singletons. This clonotype appeared a few times. This clonotype was sampled from a woman aged 80 or over in good health. V usage is TRBV11-2 and J usage is TRBJ2-5; 16 bases align to TRBD2. Sequencing was done on a sample of blood. The CDR3 DNA follows: TGTGCCAGCAGCTGGGGGACTAGCGGGGGGGCATTGCCGTACTTC. Translation: CASSWGTSGGALPYF.